Each of the 27 T cell receptor beta chains below was sequenced from the same sample in a study of beta chain features in type 1 diabetes. Notes on the study in general: TCRB CDR3 length was moderately but significantly reduced in all four CD4+ subsets of Type 1 diabetes patients.

Isolated RNA was reverse transcribed in full, so expressed TCRB transcripts were sequenced. Repertoires were generated with immunoSEQ multiplex PCR, while TCRdb's copy carries only in-frame clones and drops some. The profile shows 160,000 or so clones, 8.5% to 10% of them singletons. Their antigen targets remain unknown. Input material: central memory CD4+ T cells from blood. The receptor source for this set is a woman aged 25 to 45 with type 1 diabetes.

This clone was counted a few times. V is TRBV28 and J is TRBJ2-2; 7 positions agree with TRBD2. The CDR3 has 15 amino acids. The germline V gene encodes CDR1 MDHEN and CDR2 SYDVKM. With V trimmed by 4 bases and J by 2 bases, 4 bases remained unmatched. CDR3 nucleotide sequence: TGTGCCAGCAGTTCAGGACTAGATAACACCGGGGAGCTGTTTTTT. This gives the protein CASSSGLDNTGELFF.

This clone was detected only a few times. The CDR3 protein is CASSRFRGGGYTF. Written as DNA, the CDR3 is TGTGCCAGCAGCCGGTTCAGGGGTGGTGGCTACACCTTC. The chain is built from TRBV21-1 and TRBJ1-2; the D call of TRBD1 is as the table states it, not checked on the DNA. TRBV21-1 is termed a pseudogene. CDR3 length equals 13 residues.

In this sample, this clone turned up a few times. V and J are TRBV30 and TRBJ2-5; 7 bases fit TRBD2. The CDR3 runs 15 residues. Trimming at V came to 4 bases and at J to 0 bases, leaving 8 bases not matched to a gene. Per germline, CDR1 GTSNPN and CDR2 SVGIG (reference sequence). The CDR3 sequence is CAWTPGGGYQETQYF. For the CDR3, the DNA is TGTGCCTGGACCCCGGGGGGAGGGTACCAAGAGACCCAGTACTTC.

There are a few counts of this clone. The rearrangement links TRBV5-1 to TRBJ2-6, with TRBD1 matching over 9 bases. V trimming: 4 bases; J trimming: 1 base; junction bases outside the gene matches: 6. Germline lookup yields CDR1 SGHRS and CDR2 YFSETQ. The CDR3 contains 17 residues. CDR3 coding DNA: TGCGCCAGCAGCCGGGGACAGGGCCCATCTGGGGCCAACGTCCTGACTTTC. This gives the protein CASSRGQGPSGANVLTF.

This clone was found a few times. V and J are TRBV28 and TRBJ2-5, with TRBD2 as a possible D gene (5 bases). Germline V CDR1 and CDR2: MDHEN, SYDVKM. The length of the CDR3 is 15 residues. Trimming shortened V by 1 base and J by 4 bases, and 13 bases separated the two germline ends. The CDR3 DNA reads TGTGCCAGCAGTTTATCCCCAAGGGCGGGAGAGACCCAGTACTTC. It translates to CASSLSPRAGETQYF.

In DNA, the CDR3 is TGCGCCAGCAGTGGAGCTAGCGGGTCCGAGACCCAGTACTTC. Translated: CASSGASGSETQYF. The rearrangement uses TRBV10-2 and TRBJ2-5; 8 bases are a match to TRBD2. The CDR3 extends over 14 amino acids. V was clipped by 4 bases and J by 5 bases; unmatched bases: 6. CDR1 WSHSY and CDR2 SAAADI come from the germline V gene.

The V gene is TRBV6-1, the J gene TRBJ2-7; the D gene is possibly TRBD2 (5 bases). This CDR3 spans 15 amino acids. Germline-derived CDR1 and CDR2 are MNHNS and SASEGT. The V end was cut by 7 bases, the J end by 2 bases, with 18 bases between. CDR3 sequence reads: CASTLGSARTYEQYF. As DNA, the CDR3 is TGTGCCAGCACCCTGGGTAGCGCACGGACCTACGAGCAGTACTTC.

The chain combines TRBV27 with TRBJ2-1, with a possible D match to TRBD2 (5 bases). V lost 8 bases and J 0 bases, leaving 14 bases between the germline ends. CDR1 is MNHEY, CDR2 SMNVEV, per germline (reference sequence). The CDR3 runs 15 residues. CDR3 coding DNA: TGTGCCAGCCGGGCGTTGGGGAGCTCCTACAATGAGCAGTTCTTC. It codes for CASRALGSSYNEQFF.

This clone was found a few times. The chain recombines TRBV28 with TRBJ2-5; maybe TRBD1 (5 bases). The CDR3 extends over 14 amino acids. Germline-derived CDR1 and CDR2 are MDHEN and SYDVKM. V was clipped by 1 base and J by 1 base, with 7 bases between them. The CDR3 DNA reads TGTGCCAGCAGTTTATTCAGGGCCCAAGAGACCCAGTACTTC. Translated, it gives CASSLFRAQETQYF. The full variable domain, rest sourced from reference TRBV28 and TRBJ2-5, is DVKVTQSSRYLVKRTGEKVFLECVQDMDHENMFWYRQDPGLGLRLIYFSYDVKMKEKGDIPEGYSVSREKKERFSLILESASTNQTSMYLCASSLFRAQETQYFGPGTRLLVL.

This clone was counted only a few times. Within the sample, other DNA sequences also encode this same CDR3. V and J are TRBV15 and TRBJ2-7; tentative D call: TRBD1 (6 bases). This CDR3 region has 13 residues. Trimming left V 5 bases short and J 1 base short, with 9 bases between. Germline-derived CDR1 and CDR2 are LNHNV and YYDKDF (reference sequence). The CDR3 loop is CATSRDRSYEQYF. CDR3 coding DNA: TGTGCCACCAGCCGCGACAGGTCCTACGAGCAGTACTTC.

The chain has TRBV5-1 and TRBJ2-1, with D possibly matching TRBD2 (5 bases). The CDR3 totals 15 residues. The V and J ends lost 2 bases and 9 bases respectively, with 18 bases between them. Germline-derived CDR1 and CDR2 are SGHRS and YFSETQ. The DNA of the CDR3 is TGCGCCAGCAGCTTTGGGGAGACTGCCCGGGGTGAGCAGTTCTTC. Its translation is CASSFGETARGEQFF.

The chain joins TRBV5-1 to TRBJ2-3; 8 bases match TRBD2. The CDR3 length is 16 residues. V dropped 4 bases and J dropped 0; count of bases not matched to a gene: 7. Germline CDR1 and CDR2: SGHRS and YFSETQ. CDR3 nucleotides: TGCGCCAGCAGCATTCCGGGACTAGAGAGCACAGATACGCAGTATTTT. This translates into CASSIPGLESTDTQYF. Variable domain in full (rest from reference TRBV5-1 and TRBJ2-3): KAGVTQTPRYLIKTRGQQVTLSCSPISGHRSVSWYQQTPGQGLQFLFEYFSETQRNKGNFPGRFSGRQFSNSRSEMNVSTLELGDSALYLCASSIPGLESTDTQYFGPGTRLTVL.

This chain joins TRBV18 and TRBJ2-7; 12 nucleotides match TRBD1. This CDR3 contains 16 residues. V lost 1 base and J lost 7; bases outside the gene matches: 8. Germline loops: CDR1 KGHSH, CDR2 LQKENI. Here the CDR3 reads CASSPQPGQGAREQYF. The CDR3 region has the DNA TGTGCCAGCTCACCACAACCGGGACAGGGGGCTCGTGAGCAGTACTTC. Combining the CDR3 with reference TRBV18 and TRBJ2-7 gives the whole variable domain NAGVMQNPRHLVRRRGQEARLRCSPMKGHSHVYWYRQLPEEGLKFMVYLQKENIIDESGMPKERFSAEFPKEGPSILRIQQVVRGDSAAYFCASSPQPGQGAREQYFGPGTRLTVT.

The chain couples TRBV7-8 to TRBJ2-1; TRBD2 matches at 13 bases. V lost 6 bases and J lost 9; bases outside the gene matches: 14. This CDR3 is 17 amino acids long. Germline CDR1 SGHVS, CDR2 FQNEAQ. Written as DNA, the CDR3 is TGTGCCAGCAGTTCCGGGACTAGCGGGACCATTAGGGGTGAGCAGTTCTTC. Its translation is CASSSGTSGTIRGEQFF.

The rearrangement uses TRBV10-3 and TRBJ2-1; maybe TRBD1 (6 bases). Germline V gives CDR1 ENHRY, CDR2 SYGVKD. V was shortened by 10 bases and J by 5 bases, with 12 bases between the two germline ends. The CDR3 sequence is 12 residues long. CDR3 loop: CAKFGDNNEQFF. The CDR3 bases are TGTGCCAAGTTTGGGGACAACAATGAGCAGTTCTTC.

The rearrangement joins TRBV6-5 to TRBJ2-1, with TRBD2 matching over 8 bases. Germline assignment: CDR1 MNHEY and CDR2 SVGAGI. J lost 2 bases, V lost 5 bases, and 5 bases had no gene match. The CDR3 is 15 amino acids. The CDR3 coding sequence is TGTGCCAGCAGTAAGAGCGGGAGAGCCTACAATGAGCAGTTCTTC. It translates to CASSKSGRAYNEQFF.

This clone was observed a few times. V gene TRBV29-1 combines with J gene TRBJ1-1; D is possibly TRBD1 (5 bases). The CDR3 is made up of 14 amino acids. Germline assignment: CDR1 SQVTM and CDR2 ANQGSEA. Trimming stripped 4 bases from V and 1 base from J, with 13 bases between. The CDR3 sequence: CSVANQGRNTEAFF. In DNA form, the CDR3 reads TGCAGCGTTGCTAATCAGGGTCGGAACACTGAAGCTTTCTTT.

This rearrangement joins TRBV27 to TRBJ1-1; no firm D call. Germline loops: CDR1 MNHEY, CDR2 SMNVEV (reference sequence). There are 13 residues in the CDR3. The V end was cut by 2 bases, the J end by 9 bases, with 13 bases between. CDR3 loop: CASSLRRQTQAFF. In nucleotides, the CDR3 is TGTGCCAGCAGTTTAAGGAGGCAGACACAAGCTTTCTTT.

This clone has a handful of counts. J is TRBJ1-1 and V is TRBV11-2, with D perhaps TRBD1 (6 bases). Germline CDR1 is SGHAT and CDR2 is FQNNGV. This CDR3 has 13 amino acids. The V and J ends lost 10 bases and 2 bases respectively, with 14 bases between them. The CDR3 sequence: CATGAQPNTEAFF. CDR3 coding DNA: TGTGCCACAGGGGCACAGCCTAACACTGAAGCTTTCTTT.

This chain connects TRBV2 to TRBJ2-3; TRBD2 might be the D (5 bases). The CDR3 sequence is 13 residues long. Germline CDR1 is SNHLY and CDR2 is FYNNEI. Trimming left V 4 bases short and J 5 bases short, with 10 bases between. The CDR3 sequence is CASSGPTRDTQYF. Written as DNA, the CDR3 is TGTGCCAGCAGTGGACCTACTAGAGATACGCAGTATTTT.

This clone occurred a few times. The rearrangement links TRBV5-1 to TRBJ2-3; D is unresolved. CDR1 and CDR2 from the germline V gene are SGHRS and YFSETQ. V lost 5 bases and J lost 0, with 13 bases in between. The CDR3 is 15 residues long. The CDR3 sequence: CASRPQVSSTDTQYF. The CDR3 coding sequence is TGCGCCAGCAGACCCCAGGTATCTAGCACAGATACGCAGTATTTT.

The gene calls are TRBV27 and TRBJ2-4, with 9 bases lining up with TRBD1. The CDR3 contains 13 residues. Germline CDR1 reads MNHEY; CDR2 reads SMNVEV (reference sequence). The J segment lost 6 bases and the V segment lost 6 bases, leaving 3 bases of the junction unmatched. The CDR3 is CASSGTGLNIQYF. CDR3 DNA sequence: TGTGCCAGCAGCGGGACAGGGTTAAACATTCAGTACTTC.

The gene calls are TRBV5-1 and TRBJ2-3, with D unresolved. The CDR3 covers 13 residues. CDR1 is SGHRS and CDR2 is YFSETQ in the germline V gene. Between the trimmed V and J ends, which lost 0 bases and 3 bases, there was a span of 5 bases. The CDR3 DNA sequence: TGCGCCAGCAGCTTGGAGCGTACAGATACGCAGTATTTT. Protein product: CASSLERTDTQYF.

V and J are TRBV9 and TRBJ2-1; 7 bases agree with TRBD1. V lost 1 base to trimming and J lost 2 bases; unmatched junction nucleotides: 3. Germline-derived CDR1 and CDR2 are SGDLS and YYNGEE. CDR3 size: 15 residues. The chain's CDR3 is CASSVTTGTYNEQFF. The CDR3 DNA reads TGTGCCAGCAGCGTAACGACAGGGACCTACAATGAGCAGTTCTTC.

This clone was observed a handful of times. The chain recombines TRBV9 with TRBJ1-1; 9 nucleotides match TRBD1. Per the germline V gene, CDR1 is SGDLS and CDR2 is YYNGEE. The trim removed 4 bases at V and 1 base at J, leaving 8 bases unmatched. The CDR3 is 16 residues long. The chain's CDR3 is CASSKGQGITNTEAFF. CDR3 coding DNA: TGTGCCAGCAGCAAGGGACAGGGTATCACGAACACTGAAGCTTTCTTT.

This clone was picked up a small number of times. This chain connects TRBV9 to TRBJ1-2; D not certain. The V gene's germline CDR1 is SGDLS and CDR2 YYNGEE. This CDR3 is built from 15 residues. Trimming cost V 2 bases and J 7 bases, with 18 bases left between them. This CDR3 reads CASSVQGRQASGYTF. In nucleotides, the CDR3 is TGTGCCAGCAGCGTCCAAGGGAGGCAGGCTTCTGGCTACACCTTC.

The CDR3, as DNA: TGTGCCAGCAGCTCGCAGATCTCTGGGGCCAACGTCCTGACTTTC. Translating gives CASSSQISGANVLTF. The V call is TRBV7-9, the J call TRBJ2-6; no reliable D call. CDR1 is SEHNR, CDR2 FQNEAQ, per germline (reference sequence). This CDR3 is 15 amino acids long. Trimming stripped 4 bases from V and 0 bases from J, with 7 bases between.